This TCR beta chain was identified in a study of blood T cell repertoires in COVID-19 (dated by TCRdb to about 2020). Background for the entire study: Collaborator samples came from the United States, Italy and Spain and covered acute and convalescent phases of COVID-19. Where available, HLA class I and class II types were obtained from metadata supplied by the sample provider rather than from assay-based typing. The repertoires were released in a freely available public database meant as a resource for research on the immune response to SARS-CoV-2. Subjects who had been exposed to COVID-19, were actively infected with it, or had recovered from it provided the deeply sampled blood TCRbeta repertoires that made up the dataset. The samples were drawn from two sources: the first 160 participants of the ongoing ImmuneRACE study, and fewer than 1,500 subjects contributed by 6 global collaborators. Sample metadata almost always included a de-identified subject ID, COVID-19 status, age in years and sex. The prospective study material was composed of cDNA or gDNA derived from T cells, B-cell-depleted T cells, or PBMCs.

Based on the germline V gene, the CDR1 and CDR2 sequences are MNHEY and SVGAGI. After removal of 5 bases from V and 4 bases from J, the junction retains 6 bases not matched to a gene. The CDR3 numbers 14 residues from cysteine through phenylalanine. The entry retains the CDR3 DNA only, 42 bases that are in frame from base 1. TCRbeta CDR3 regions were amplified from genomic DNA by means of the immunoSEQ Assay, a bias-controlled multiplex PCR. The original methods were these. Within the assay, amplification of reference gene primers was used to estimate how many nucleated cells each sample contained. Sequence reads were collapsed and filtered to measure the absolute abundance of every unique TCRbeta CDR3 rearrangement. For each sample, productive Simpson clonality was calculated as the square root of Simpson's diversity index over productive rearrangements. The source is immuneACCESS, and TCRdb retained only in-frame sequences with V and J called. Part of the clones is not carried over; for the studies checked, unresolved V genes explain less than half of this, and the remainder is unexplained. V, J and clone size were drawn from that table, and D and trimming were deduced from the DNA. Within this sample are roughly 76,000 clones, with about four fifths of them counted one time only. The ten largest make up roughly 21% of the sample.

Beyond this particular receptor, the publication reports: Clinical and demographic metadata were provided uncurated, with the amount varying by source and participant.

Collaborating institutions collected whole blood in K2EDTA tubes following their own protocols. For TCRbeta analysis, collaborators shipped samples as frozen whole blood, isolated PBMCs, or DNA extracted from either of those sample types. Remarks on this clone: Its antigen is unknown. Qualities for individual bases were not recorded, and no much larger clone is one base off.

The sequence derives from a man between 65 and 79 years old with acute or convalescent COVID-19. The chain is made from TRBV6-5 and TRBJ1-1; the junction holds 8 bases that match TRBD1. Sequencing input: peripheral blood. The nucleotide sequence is TGTGCCAGCAGTCTACAGGGGGGGGGCACTGAAGCTTTCTTT. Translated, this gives CASSLQGGGTEAFF.